Listed here are 14 T cell receptor beta chains from one sample, sequenced in a study of Graves' ophthalmopathy and Graves' hyperthyroidism. The TCR beta CDR3 regions underwent amplification from RNA transcripts. After a first-round RT-PCR with HTBI primers, a second-round multiplex PCR was run. One entry per CDR3 protein, called by TCRdb with MiXCR from the multiplex PCR reads. Of approximately 1.2 million distinct CDR3 sequences listed, around a third are singletons. The material sequenced was peripheral blood or thyroid tissue (not recorded which). These receptors were obtained from an adult man with Graves' hyperthyroidism.

This clonotype was seen a few times. V and J are TRBV9 and TRBJ2-2; 9 nucleotides agree with TRBD2. CDR3 length: 17 residues. V lost 3 bases to trimming and J lost 2 bases; unmatched junction nucleotides: 8. Germline V gives CDR1 SGDLS, CDR2 YYNGEE. The CDR3 loop reads CASSGNPGLANTGELFF. The DNA of the CDR3 is TGTGCCAGCAGCGGAAATCCGGGACTAGCAAACACCGGGGAGCTGTTTTTT.

This clonotype was observed at least ten times. Germline and junction disagree at one end, which may indicate a read error. The chain has TRBV10-3 and TRBJ2-7; D may correspond to TRBD1 or TRBD2 (5 bases each). Germline CDR1 is ENHRY and CDR2 is SYGVKD. The CDR3 has 11 residues. CDR3 region: CAISERGVPLF. CDR3 bases: TGTGCCATCAGTGAACGAGGGGTCCCTCTGTTC.

This clonotype was seen ten or more times. V usage is TRBV10-3 and J usage is TRBJ2-7; 13 bases are a match to TRBD2. V shed 7 bases, J shed 0 bases, and the junction held 6 bases outside the gene matches. The germline gives CDR1 ENHRY, CDR2 SYGVKD. The CDR3 runs 16 residues. The CDR3 region has the DNA TGTGCCATCAAACGGACTAGCGGGGGAAGCTCCTACGAGCAGTACTTC. The encoded protein is CAIKRTSGGSSYEQYF.

This clonotype was observed many times. The chain has TRBV11-2 and TRBJ1-5; D gene unclear. This CDR3 contains 13 residues. V dropped 3 bases and J dropped 3 bases, with 6 bases sitting between them. Per the germline V gene, CDR1 is SGHAT and CDR2 is FQNNGV. The CDR3 bases are TGTGCCAGCAGCTTGGAGCACAATCAGCCCCAGCATTTT. Amino acids: CASSLEHNQPQHF.

This clonotype was counted ten times or more. The CDR3 reads CASSPRGALNTEAFF. The DNA of the CDR3 is TGTGCCAGCAGCCCCCGGGGTGCGTTGAACACTGAAGCTTTCTTT. The rearrangement uses TRBV11-1 and TRBJ1-1, with D unresolved. Germline V lookup: CDR1 SGHAT, CDR2 FQDESV (reference sequence). This CDR3 is built from 15 residues. Trimming left V 5 bases short and J 0 bases short, with 13 bases between. Looking up the rest from reference TRBV11-1 and TRBJ1-1 gives the full variable domain: EAEVAQSPRYKITEKSQAVAFWCDPISGHATLYWYRQILGQGPELLVQFQDESVVDDSQLPKDRFSAERLKGVDSTLKIQPAELGDSAMYLCASSPRGALNTEAFFGQGTRLTVV.

The J gene is TRBJ1-6, the V gene TRBV2, with TRBD1 matching over 7 bases. J was trimmed by 7 bases and V by 1 base; bases with no gene match: 1. Germline CDR1 reads SNHLY; CDR2 reads FYNNEI. CDR3 length: 14 residues. CDR3 sequence reads: CASSEVDRNSPLHF. CDR3 DNA: TGTGCCAGCAGTGAAGTGGACAGGAATTCACCCCTCCACTTT.

The table lists this clonotype with a count of one. A single base separates this from a much larger clone, so it may be a read error. The V and J genes are TRBV9 and TRBJ1-6; unclear D gene. V was cut by 0 bases and J by 2 bases, with 9 bases left in between. CDR3 size: 16 residues. The germline gives CDR1 SGDLS, CDR2 YYNGEE. CDR3 in amino acids: CASSVDDGAYNSPLHF. The CDR3 DNA is TGTGCCAGCAGCGTAGATGACGGGGCCTATAATTCACCCCTCCACTTT.

This chain uses TRBV29-1 with TRBJ2-6; 10 nucleotides line up with TRBD1. The CDR3 is made up of 16 amino acids. V was clipped by 7 bases and J by 0 bases; unmatched bases: 6. CDR1 SQVTM and CDR2 ANQGSEA come from the germline V gene. This CDR3 reads CSAGTGESSGANVLTF. Written as DNA, the CDR3 is TGCAGCGCCGGGACAGGGGAAAGCTCTGGGGCCAACGTCCTGACTTTC. Full variable domain (outside the CDR3, taken from reference TRBV29-1 and TRBJ2-6): SAVISQKPSRDICQRGTSLTIQCQVDSQVTMMFWYRQQPGQSLTLIATANQGSEATYESGFVIDKFPISRPNLTFSTLTVSNMSPEDSSIYLCSAGTGESSGANVLTFGAGSRLTVL.

This clonotype was found a few times. J is TRBJ2-5 and V is TRBV11-2, with 9 bases fitting TRBD1. Trimming at V came to 10 bases and at J to 1 base, leaving 4 bases not matched to a gene. CDR3 length: 13 amino acids. Per the germline V gene, CDR1 is SGHAT and CDR2 is FQNNGV. CDR3 in amino acids: CATRDRAQETQYF. The CDR3 DNA follows: TGTGCCACCAGGGACAGGGCCCAAGAGACCCAGTACTTC.

The V and J genes are TRBV24-1 and TRBJ2-5, with D unresolved. The J call may be faulty, since TRBJ2-1 better matches the DNA end. The CDR3 is 13 amino acids. From germline, CDR1 is KGHDR and CDR2 SFDVKD. This CDR3 reads CATSDYKVNEQFF. Here the CDR3 DNA reads TGTGCCACCAGTGATTATAAAGTCAATGAGCAGTTCTTC.

This chain links TRBV6-5 with TRBJ1-1, with D hard to call. The V and J ends lost 4 bases and 7 bases respectively, with 10 bases between them. Germline CDR1 is MNHEY and CDR2 is SVGAGI. The CDR3 sequence is 12 residues long. This CDR3 reads CASSLYGGEAFF. For the CDR3, the DNA is TGTGCCAGCAGTTTATATGGCGGTGAAGCTTTCTTT.

This clonotype was seen many times. The rearrangement uses TRBV12-3 or TRBV12-4 and TRBJ2-7, with 8 bases fitting TRBD1. The CDR3 covers 16 residues. After removal of 4 bases from V and 2 bases from J, the junction contained 10 bases not matched to a gene. The CDR3 loop is CASSYVRDRLAYEQYF. The CDR3 bases are TGTGCCAGCAGTTACGTCCGGGACAGGTTGGCCTACGAGCAGTACTTC.

This clonotype was recorded at least ten times. The rearrangement joins TRBV29-1 to TRBJ1-5, with TRBD1 matching over 8 bases. There are 13 residues in the CDR3. After removal of 7 bases from V and 3 bases from J, the junction contained 5 bases not matched to a gene. Germline CDR1 and CDR2: SQVTM and ANQGSEA. CDR3: CSARTGPNQPQHF. The CDR3 nucleotides read TGCAGCGCTCGGACAGGGCCCAATCAGCCCCAGCATTTT.

Many counts were recorded for this clonotype. This sequence joins TRBV2 and TRBJ1-2; tentative D call: TRBD1 (6 bases). V shed 4 bases and J shed 1 base, with 16 bases lying between them. The CDR3 is 16 amino acids. Germline V gene sequence: CDR1 SNHLY, CDR2 FYNNEI. Here the CDR3 DNA reads TGTGCCAGCAGTGTGGACAGAGGGCTCTTTAACTATGGCTACACCTTC. Its protein product is CASSVDRGLFNYGYTF.